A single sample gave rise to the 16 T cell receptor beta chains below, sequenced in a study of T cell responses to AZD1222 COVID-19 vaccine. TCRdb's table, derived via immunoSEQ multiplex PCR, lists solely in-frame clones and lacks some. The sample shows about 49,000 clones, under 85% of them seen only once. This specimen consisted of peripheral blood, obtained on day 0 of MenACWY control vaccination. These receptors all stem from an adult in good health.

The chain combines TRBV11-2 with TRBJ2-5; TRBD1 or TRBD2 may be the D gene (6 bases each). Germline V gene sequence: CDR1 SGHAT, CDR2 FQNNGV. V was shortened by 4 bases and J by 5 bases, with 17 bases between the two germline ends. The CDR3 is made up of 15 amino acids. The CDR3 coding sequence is TGTGCCAGCAGCTCTGTGAAGGGGGGAGGCGAGACCCAGTACTTC. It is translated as CASSSVKGGGETQYF.

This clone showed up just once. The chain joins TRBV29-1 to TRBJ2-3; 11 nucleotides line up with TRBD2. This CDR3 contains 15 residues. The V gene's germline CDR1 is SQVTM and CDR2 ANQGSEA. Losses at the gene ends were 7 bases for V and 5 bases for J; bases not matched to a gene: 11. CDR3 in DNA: TGCAGCGCGGACGTAGCGGGGGGGCTGGTAGATACGCAGTATTTT. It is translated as CSADVAGGLVDTQYF.

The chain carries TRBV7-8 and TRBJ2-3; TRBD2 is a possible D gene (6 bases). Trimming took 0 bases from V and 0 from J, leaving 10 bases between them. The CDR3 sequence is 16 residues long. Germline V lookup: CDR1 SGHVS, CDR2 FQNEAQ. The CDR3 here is CASSLALAGSTDTQYF. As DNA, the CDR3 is TGTGCCAGCAGCTTAGCGCTGGCGGGGAGCACAGATACGCAGTATTTT. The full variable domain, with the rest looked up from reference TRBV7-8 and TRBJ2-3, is GAGVSQSPRYKVAKRGQDVALRCDPISGHVSLFWYQQALGQGPEFLTYFQNEAQLDKSGLPSDRFFAERPEGSVSTLKIQRTQQEDSAVYLCASSLALAGSTDTQYFGPGTRLTVL.

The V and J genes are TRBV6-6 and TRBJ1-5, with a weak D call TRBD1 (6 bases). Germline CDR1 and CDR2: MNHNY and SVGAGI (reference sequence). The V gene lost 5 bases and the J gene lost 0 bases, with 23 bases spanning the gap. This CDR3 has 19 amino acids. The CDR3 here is CASSPRDTARFYSNQPQHF. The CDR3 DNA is TGTGCCAGCAGTCCCCGGGACACAGCTCGATTTTATAGCAATCAGCCCCAGCATTTT.

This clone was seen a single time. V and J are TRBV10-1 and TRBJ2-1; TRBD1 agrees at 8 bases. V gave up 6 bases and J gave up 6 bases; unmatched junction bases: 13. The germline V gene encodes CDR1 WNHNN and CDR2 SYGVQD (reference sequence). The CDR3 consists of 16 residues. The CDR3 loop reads CASSPGLGQGSNEQFF. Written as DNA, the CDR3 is TGCGCCAGCAGCCCCGGGTTAGGACAGGGTTCCAATGAGCAGTTCTTC.

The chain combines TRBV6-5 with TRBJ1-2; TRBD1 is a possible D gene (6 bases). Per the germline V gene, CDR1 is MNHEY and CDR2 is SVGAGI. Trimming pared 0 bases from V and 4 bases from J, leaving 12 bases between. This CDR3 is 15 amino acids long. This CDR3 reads CASSYSDSLGYGYTF. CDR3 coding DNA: TGTGCCAGCAGTTACTCGGACAGTCTAGGCTATGGCTACACCTTC.

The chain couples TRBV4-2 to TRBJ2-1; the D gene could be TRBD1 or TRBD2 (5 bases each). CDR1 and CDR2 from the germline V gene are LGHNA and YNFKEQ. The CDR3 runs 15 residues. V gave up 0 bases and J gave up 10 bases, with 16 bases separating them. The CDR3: CASSQDGASVREQFF. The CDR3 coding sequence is TGTGCCAGCAGCCAAGACGGGGCGAGCGTACGGGAGCAGTTCTTC.

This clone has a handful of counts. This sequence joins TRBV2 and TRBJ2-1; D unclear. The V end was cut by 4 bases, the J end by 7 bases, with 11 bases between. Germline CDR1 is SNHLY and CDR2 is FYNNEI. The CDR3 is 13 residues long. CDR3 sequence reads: CASSGVGWNEQFF. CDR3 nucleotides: TGTGCCAGCAGTGGGGTCGGATGGAATGAGCAGTTCTTC.

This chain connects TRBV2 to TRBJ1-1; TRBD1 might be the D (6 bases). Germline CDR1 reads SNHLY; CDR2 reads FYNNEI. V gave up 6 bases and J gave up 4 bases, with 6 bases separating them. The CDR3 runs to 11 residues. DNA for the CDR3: TGTGCCAGCAGGGACAGCACTGAAGCTTTCTTT. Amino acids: CASRDSTEAFF.

The CDR3 nucleotides read TGTGCCAGCTCACCACCGTCGGGAGTTTCCTACAATGAGCAGTTCTTC. It codes for CASSPPSGVSYNEQFF. The chain joins TRBV18 to TRBJ2-1; maybe TRBD2 (6 bases). The CDR3 is made up of 16 amino acids. Germline V gives CDR1 KGHSH, CDR2 LQKENI. The ends were cut back, 0 bases at V and 1 base at J, with 10 bases in the middle.

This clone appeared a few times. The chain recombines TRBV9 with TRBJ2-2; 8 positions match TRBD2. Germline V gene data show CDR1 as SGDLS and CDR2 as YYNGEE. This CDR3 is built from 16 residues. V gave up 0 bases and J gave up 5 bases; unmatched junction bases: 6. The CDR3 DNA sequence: TGTGCCAGCAGCGTAGGAAGTAGCGGGACAACCGGGGAGCTGTTTTTT. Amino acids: CASSVGSSGTTGELFF.

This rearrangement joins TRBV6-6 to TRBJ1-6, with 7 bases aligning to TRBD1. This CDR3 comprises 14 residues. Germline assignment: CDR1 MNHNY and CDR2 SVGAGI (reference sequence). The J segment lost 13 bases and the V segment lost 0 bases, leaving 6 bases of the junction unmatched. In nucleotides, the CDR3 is TGTGCCAGCAGTTACTCGGGACAGAAAAGGCCCCTCCACTTT. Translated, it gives CASSYSGQKRPLHF.

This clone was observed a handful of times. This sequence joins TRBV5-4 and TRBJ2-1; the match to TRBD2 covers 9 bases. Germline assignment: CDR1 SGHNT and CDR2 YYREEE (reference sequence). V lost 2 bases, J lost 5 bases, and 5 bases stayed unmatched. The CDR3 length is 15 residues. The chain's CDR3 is CASSFGGGGNNEQFF. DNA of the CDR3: TGTGCCAGCAGCTTTGGCGGGGGGGGAAACAATGAGCAGTTCTTC.

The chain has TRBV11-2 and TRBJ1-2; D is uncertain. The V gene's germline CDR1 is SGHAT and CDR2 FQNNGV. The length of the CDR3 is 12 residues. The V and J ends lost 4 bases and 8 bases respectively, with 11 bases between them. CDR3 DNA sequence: TGTGCCAGCAGCTCGGGCCTCCGGGGCTACACCTTC. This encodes CASSSGLRGYTF.

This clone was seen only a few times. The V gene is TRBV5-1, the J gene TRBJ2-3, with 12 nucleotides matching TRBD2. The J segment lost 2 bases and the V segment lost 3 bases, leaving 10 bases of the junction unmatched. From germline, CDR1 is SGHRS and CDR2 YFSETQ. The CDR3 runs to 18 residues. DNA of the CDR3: TGCGCCAGCAGCTCCCGACTAGCGGGAGTCTGGACCACAGATACGCAGTATTTT. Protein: CASSSRLAGVWTTDTQYF.

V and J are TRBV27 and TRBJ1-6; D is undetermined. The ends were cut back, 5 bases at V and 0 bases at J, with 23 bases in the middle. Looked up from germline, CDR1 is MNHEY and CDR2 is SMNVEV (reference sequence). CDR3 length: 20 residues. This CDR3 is CASSRKTPGENLSYNSPLHF. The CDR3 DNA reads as TGTGCCAGCAGTCGAAAAACCCCCGGGGAAAACCTCTCCTATAATTCACCCCTCCACTTT.